This entry features one TCR beta chain sequence. The data are from a study of blood T cell repertoires in COVID-19. Study information: T cells, B-cell-depleted T cells, or PBMCs supplied cDNA or gDNA.

Study processing details: Estimation of nucleated cell counts was performed using reference gene primer amplification. The data were produced by immunoSEQ multiplex PCR, yet TCRdb's version contains in-frame clones alone and is incomplete. The V and J calls and clone size are taken from that table; D and trimming were inferred from the DNA. The sample comprises some 94,000 clones, around 83% of which are singletons, and under 2% rests with the top ten. Trimming cost V 7 bases and J 0 bases, with 13 bases left between them. Germline V lookup: CDR1 SGHTA, CDR2 FQGNSA. CDR3 length: 15 residues. The chain recombines TRBV7-2 with TRBJ1-5, with D unresolved. This TCR was sampled from a man between 65 and 79 years old with active or convalescent COVID-19. The sample consisted of peripheral blood. The CDR3 is CASTWRAGSNQPQHF. Written as DNA, the CDR3 is TGTGCCAGCACCTGGCGGGCGGGTAGCAATCAGCCCCAGCATTTT.